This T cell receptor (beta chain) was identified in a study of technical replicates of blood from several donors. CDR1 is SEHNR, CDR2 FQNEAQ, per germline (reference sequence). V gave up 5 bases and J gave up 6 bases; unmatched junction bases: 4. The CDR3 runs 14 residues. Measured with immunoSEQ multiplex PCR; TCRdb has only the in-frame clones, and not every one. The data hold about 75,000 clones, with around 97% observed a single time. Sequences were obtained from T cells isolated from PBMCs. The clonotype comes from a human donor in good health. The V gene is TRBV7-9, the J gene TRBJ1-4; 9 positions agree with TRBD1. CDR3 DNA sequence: TGTGCCAGCAGCCAGACAGGGGGGGATGAAAAACTGTTTTTT. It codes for CASSQTGGDEKLFF.